These 3 T cell receptor beta chains originate from one sample sequenced in a study of T-cell memory formation after mild COVID-19. TCRdb used MiXCR to reprocess the 5' RACE reads, holding one entry per CDR3 protein. The sample has roughly 350,000 distinct CDR3 sequences; under 30% are singletons. Sequenced material: PBMCs or a T cell subset sorted from them (not recorded which). The origin of the receptors is an adult woman who had mild COVID-19 (a few samples of this study predate the infection). Cell type and time point are not known.

This clonotype turned up a few times. The chain uses TRBV29-1 and TRBJ1-1, with no clear D. Germline V CDR1 and CDR2: SQVTM, ANQGSEA. The CDR3 is 11 residues long. V was trimmed by 4 bases and J by 1 base, leaving 4 bases between them. The CDR3 DNA reads as TGCAGCGTTGGATGGAACACTGAAGCTTTCTTT. The encoded protein is CSVGWNTEAFF.

The chain recombines TRBV29-1 with TRBJ2-3; TRBD1 matches 11 bases. J lost 3 bases, V lost 7 bases, and 9 bases had no gene match. Germline V lookup: CDR1 SQVTM, CDR2 ANQGSEA. This CDR3 region has 15 residues. The CDR3 bases are TGCAGCGGCTGGACAGGGGGCTTCGCGACAGATACGCAGTATTTT. Translation: CSGWTGGFATDTQYF.

This clonotype showed up just a few times. V usage is TRBV12-3 or TRBV12-4 and J usage is TRBJ2-1; TRBD1 or TRBD2 may be the D gene (5 bases each). Trimming took 2 bases from V and 6 from J, leaving 17 bases between them. The CDR3 sequence is 16 residues long. CDR3 protein: CASSLMLGRVFNEQFF. The DNA of the CDR3 is TGTGCCAGCAGTTTAATGTTGGGGCGGGTCTTCAATGAGCAGTTCTTC.